This TCR beta chain was documented in a study of post-analysis software for immune sequencing data. In the study overall: Some patients lacked subtype; others had relapsing-remitting, secondary progressive or progressive-relapsing disease. Points from the study as a whole: Multiple sclerosis patients had significantly lower normalized Chao1 diversity than controls. Roughly 5 TRBV segments (TRBV5-6, TRBV5-1 and TRBV20-1 among them) occurred more frequently in patients than in controls. F measure showed strong co-clustering of same-batch samples.

Unique molecular identifiers were carried by the TCR beta cDNA libraries. T cells numbering roughly 1 to 10 million yielded some 480,000 cDNA molecules. From the PCR reads, TCRdb called clonotypes with MiXCR, one entry per CDR3 protein. This table has 550,000 to 700,000 distinct CDR3 sequences, 44% appearing once. This CDR3 comprises 15 residues. The germline gives CDR1 MGHRA, CDR2 YSYEKL. J was trimmed by 5 bases and V by 0 bases; bases with no gene match: 4. About this clonotype: Its target is unknown.

V usage is TRBV4-1 and J usage is TRBJ2-5; 9 bases are shared with TRBD1. The receptor's source is a girl between 5 and 17 years old with multiple sclerosis. The sequenced sample consisted of blood. CDR3 residues: CASSQDRTGVETQYF. In DNA form, the CDR3 reads TGCGCCAGCAGCCAAGACCGGACAGGGGTCGAGACCCAGTACTTC.